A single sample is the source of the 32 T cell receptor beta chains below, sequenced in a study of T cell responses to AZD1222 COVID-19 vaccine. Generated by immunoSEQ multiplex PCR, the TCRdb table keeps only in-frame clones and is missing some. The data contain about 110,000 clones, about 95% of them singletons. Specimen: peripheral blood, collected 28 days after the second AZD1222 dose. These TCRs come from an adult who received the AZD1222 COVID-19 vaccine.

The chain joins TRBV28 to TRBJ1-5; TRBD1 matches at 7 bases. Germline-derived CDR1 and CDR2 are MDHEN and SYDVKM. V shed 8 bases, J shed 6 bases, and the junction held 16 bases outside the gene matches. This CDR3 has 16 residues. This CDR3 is CASLTLAGQPAQPQHF. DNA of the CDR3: TGTGCCAGCCTGACCCTTGCGGGACAGCCCGCTCAGCCCCAGCATTTT.

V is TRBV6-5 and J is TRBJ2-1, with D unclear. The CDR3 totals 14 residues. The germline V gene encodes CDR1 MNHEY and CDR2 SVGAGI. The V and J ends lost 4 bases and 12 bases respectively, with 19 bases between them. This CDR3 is CASSLLDTTSGQFF. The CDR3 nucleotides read TGTGCCAGCAGTTTGCTAGATACAACATCGGGGCAGTTCTTC.

The DNA for the CDR3 is TGTGCCAGTAGGACGGGACTCTTCAATCAGCCCCAGCATTTT. Protein product: CASRTGLFNQPQHF. The gene calls are TRBV19 and TRBJ1-5, with D tentatively TRBD1 (5 bases). CDR1 and CDR2 (germline): LNHDA, SQIVND (reference sequence). The CDR3 spans 14 residues. V lost 6 bases and J lost 3, with 12 bases in between.

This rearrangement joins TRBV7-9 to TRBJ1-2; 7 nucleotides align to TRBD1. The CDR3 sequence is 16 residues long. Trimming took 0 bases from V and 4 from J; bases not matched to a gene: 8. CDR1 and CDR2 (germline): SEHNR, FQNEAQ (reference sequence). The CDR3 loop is CASSLAGTAQIYGYTF. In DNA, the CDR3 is TGTGCCAGCAGCTTAGCCGGGACAGCTCAAATCTATGGCTACACCTTC.

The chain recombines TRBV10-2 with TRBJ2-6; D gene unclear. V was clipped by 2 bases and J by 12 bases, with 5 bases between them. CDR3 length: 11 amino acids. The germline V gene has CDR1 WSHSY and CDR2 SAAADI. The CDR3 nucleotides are TGCGCCAGCAGTGAGGGAATCGTCCTGACTTTC. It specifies CASSEGIVLTF.

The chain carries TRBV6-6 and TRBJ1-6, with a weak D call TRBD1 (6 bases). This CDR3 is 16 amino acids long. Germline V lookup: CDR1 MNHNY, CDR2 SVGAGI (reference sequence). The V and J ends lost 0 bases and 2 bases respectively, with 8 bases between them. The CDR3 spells CASSYSGGAYNSPLHF. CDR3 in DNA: TGTGCCAGCAGTTACTCGGGGGGCGCCTATAATTCACCCCTCCACTTT.

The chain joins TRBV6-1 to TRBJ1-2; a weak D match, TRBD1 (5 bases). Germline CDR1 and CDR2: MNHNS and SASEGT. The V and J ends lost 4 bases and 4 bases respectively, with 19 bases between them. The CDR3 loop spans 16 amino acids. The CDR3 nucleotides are TGTGCCAGCAGTGCTGCGGACACGACGATTGTCTATGGCTACACCTTC. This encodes CASSAADTTIVYGYTF.

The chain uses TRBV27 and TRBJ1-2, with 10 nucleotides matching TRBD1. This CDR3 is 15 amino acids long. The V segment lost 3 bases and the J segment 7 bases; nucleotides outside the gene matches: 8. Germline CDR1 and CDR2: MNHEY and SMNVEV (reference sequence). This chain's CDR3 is CASSFTTGGFVGYTF. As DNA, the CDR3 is TGTGCCAGCAGTTTTACGACAGGGGGCTTTGTTGGCTACACCTTC.

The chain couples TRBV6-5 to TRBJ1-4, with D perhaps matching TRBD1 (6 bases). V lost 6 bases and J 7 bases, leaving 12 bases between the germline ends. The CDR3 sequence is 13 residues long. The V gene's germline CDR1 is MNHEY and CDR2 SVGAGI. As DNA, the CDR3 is TGTGCCAGCAGCTGGACAGTAGTTGAAAAACTGTTTTTT. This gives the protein CASSWTVVEKLFF.

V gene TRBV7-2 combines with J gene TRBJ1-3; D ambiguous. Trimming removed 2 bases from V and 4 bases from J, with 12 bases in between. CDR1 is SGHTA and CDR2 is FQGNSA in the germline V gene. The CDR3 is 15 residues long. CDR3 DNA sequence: TGTGCCAGCAGCTTACGATCCCAACAGGGAAACACCATATATTTT. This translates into CASSLRSQQGNTIYF.

The chain's CDR3 is CASSISGTGVYEQYF. In DNA form, the CDR3 reads TGCGCCAGCAGCATATCCGGGACAGGGGTGTACGAGCAGTACTTC. The chain uses TRBV5-1 and TRBJ2-7; 10 nucleotides agree with TRBD1. The junction had 8 bases not matched to a gene; V was cut back by 4 bases and J by 4 bases. This CDR3 is built from 15 residues. Looked up from germline, CDR1 is SGHRS and CDR2 is YFSETQ.

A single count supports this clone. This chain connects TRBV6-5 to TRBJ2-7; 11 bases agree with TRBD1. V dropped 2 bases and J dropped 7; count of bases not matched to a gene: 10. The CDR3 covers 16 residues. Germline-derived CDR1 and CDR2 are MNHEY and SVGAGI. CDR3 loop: CASSYGSGQGAAEQYF. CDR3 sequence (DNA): TGTGCCAGCAGTTACGGCAGCGGACAGGGGGCAGCGGAGCAGTACTTC.

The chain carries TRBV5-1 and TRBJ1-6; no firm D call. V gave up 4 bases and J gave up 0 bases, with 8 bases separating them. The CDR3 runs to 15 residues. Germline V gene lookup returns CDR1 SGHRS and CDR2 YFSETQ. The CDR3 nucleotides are TGCGCCAGCAGCCCTTCGAGCTCCTATAATTCACCCCTCCACTTT. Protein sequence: CASSPSSSYNSPLHF.

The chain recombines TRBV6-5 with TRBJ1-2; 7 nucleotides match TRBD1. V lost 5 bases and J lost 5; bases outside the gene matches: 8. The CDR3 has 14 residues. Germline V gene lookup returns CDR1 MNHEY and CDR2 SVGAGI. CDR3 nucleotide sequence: TGTGCCAGCAGTAGTACCGACAGGGTATATGGCTACACCTTC. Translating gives CASSSTDRVYGYTF.

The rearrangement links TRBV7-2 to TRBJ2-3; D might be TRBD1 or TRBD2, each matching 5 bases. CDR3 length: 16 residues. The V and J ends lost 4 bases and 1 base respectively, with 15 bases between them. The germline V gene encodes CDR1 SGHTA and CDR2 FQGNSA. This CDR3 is CASSYTGTTRTDTQYF. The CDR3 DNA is TGTGCCAGCAGCTATACCGGGACCACCCGCACAGATACGCAGTATTTT.

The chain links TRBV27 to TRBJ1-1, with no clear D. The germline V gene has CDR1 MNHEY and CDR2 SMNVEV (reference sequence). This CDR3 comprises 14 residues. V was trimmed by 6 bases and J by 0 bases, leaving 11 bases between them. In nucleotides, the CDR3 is TGTGCCAGCAGCCTCGGATTTCTGAACACTGAAGCTTTCTTT. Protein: CASSLGFLNTEAFF.

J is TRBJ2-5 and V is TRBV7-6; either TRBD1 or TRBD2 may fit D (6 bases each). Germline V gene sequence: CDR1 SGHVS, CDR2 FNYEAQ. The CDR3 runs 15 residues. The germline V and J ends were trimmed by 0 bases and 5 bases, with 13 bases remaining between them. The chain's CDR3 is CASSLALGGEETQYF. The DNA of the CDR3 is TGTGCCAGCAGCTTAGCGCTCGGGGGCGAGGAGACCCAGTACTTC.

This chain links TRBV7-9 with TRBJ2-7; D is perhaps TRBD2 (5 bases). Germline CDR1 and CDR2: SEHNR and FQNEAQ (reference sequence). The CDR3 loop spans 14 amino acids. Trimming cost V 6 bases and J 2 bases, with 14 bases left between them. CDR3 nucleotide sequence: TGTGCCAGCAGGCCGGAACAGCGGCCCTACGAGCAGTACTTC. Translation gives CASRPEQRPYEQYF.

CDR3 coding DNA: TGTGCCAGTAGTATAACACAAGGGGGCGACTATGGCTACACCTTC. Amino acid sequence: CASSITQGGDYGYTF. The chain employs TRBV19 and TRBJ1-2; 7 nucleotides match TRBD1. Germline trimming cut 2 bases from V and 3 bases from J; bases unmatched to any gene: 6. Per germline, CDR1 LNHDA and CDR2 SQIVND (reference sequence). The CDR3 length is 15 residues.

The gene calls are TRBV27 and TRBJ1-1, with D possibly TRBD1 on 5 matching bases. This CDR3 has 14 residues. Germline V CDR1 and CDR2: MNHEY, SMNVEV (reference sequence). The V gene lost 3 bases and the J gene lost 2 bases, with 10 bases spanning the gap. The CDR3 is CASSFGTANTEAFF. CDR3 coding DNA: TGTGCCAGCAGTTTCGGGACTGCTAACACTGAAGCTTTCTTT.

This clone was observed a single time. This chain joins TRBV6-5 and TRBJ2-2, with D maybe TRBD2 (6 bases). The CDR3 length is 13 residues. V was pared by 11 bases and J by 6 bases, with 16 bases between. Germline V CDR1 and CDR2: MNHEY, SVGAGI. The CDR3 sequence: CAGGTSWAGELFF. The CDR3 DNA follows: TGTGCCGGAGGGACTTCCTGGGCCGGGGAGCTGTTTTTT.

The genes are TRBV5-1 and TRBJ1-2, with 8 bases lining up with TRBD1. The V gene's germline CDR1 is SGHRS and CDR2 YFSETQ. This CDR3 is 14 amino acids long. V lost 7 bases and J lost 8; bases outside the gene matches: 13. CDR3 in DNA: TGCGCCAGCCTTTCTAATCCAGGGGGCAGAGGCTACACCTTC. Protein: CASLSNPGGRGYTF.

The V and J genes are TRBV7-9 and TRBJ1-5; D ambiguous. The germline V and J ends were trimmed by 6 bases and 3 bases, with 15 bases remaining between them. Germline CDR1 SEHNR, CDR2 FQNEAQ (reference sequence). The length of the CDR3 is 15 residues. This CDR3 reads CASSRGRGYNQPQHF. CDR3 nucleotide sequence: TGTGCCAGCAGTCGTGGCCGTGGGTACAATCAGCCCCAGCATTTT.

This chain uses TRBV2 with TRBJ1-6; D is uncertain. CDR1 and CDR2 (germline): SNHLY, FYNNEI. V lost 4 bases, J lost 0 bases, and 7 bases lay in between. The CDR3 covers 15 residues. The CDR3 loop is CASSADSSYNSPLHF. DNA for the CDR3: TGTGCCAGCAGTGCTGATAGCTCCTATAATTCACCCCTCCACTTT.

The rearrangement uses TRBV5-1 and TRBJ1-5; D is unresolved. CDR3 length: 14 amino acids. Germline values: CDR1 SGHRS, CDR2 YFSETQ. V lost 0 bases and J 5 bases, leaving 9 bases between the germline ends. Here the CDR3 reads CASSLGLAHQPQHF. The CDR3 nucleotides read TGCGCCAGCAGCTTGGGTCTAGCCCATCAGCCCCAGCATTTT.

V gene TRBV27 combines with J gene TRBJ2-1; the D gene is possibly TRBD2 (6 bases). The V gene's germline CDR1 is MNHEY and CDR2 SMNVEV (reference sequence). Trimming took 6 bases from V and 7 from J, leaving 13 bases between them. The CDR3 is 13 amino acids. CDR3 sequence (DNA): TGTGCCAGCAGCGTGGGACTTCTAAATGAGCAGTTCTTC. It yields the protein CASSVGLLNEQFF.

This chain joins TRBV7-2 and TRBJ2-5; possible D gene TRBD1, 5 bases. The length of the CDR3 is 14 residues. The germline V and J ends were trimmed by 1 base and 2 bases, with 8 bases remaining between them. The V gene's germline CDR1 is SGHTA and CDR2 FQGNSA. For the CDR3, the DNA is TGTGCCAGCAGCTTAGAGCCAGGGCAAGAGACCCAGTACTTC. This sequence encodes CASSLEPGQETQYF.

The CDR3 bases are TGCGCCAGCAGCCTGCCCTCCAGGGAGATTCAGTACTTC. Its translation: CASSLPSREIQYF. This chain joins TRBV5-1 and TRBJ2-4; D may correspond to TRBD1 or TRBD2 (5 bases each). Trimming shortened V by 4 bases and J by 10 bases, and 15 bases separated the two germline ends. This CDR3 comprises 13 residues. From germline, CDR1 is SGHRS and CDR2 YFSETQ.

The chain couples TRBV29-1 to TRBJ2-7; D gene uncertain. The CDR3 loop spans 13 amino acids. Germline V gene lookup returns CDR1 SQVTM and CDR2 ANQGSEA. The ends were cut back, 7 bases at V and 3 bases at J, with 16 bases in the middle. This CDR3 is CSARRPTSYEQYF. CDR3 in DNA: TGCAGCGCCCGACGACCTACAAGCTACGAGCAGTACTTC.

CDR3 sequence: CASSDPPNEQFF. The CDR3 coding sequence is TGTGCCAGCAGTGACCCCCCGAATGAGCAGTTCTTC. The chain is built from TRBV6-4 and TRBJ2-1; D unclear. Germline-derived CDR1 and CDR2 are MRHNA and SNTAGT. Trimming left V 2 bases short and J 7 bases short, with 6 bases between. The CDR3 consists of 12 residues.

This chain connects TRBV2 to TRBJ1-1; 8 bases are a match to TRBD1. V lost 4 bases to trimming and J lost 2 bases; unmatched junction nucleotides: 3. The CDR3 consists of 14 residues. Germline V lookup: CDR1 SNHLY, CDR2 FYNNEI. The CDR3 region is CASSADRVNTEAFF. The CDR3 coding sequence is TGTGCCAGCAGTGCGGACAGGGTCAACACTGAAGCTTTCTTT.

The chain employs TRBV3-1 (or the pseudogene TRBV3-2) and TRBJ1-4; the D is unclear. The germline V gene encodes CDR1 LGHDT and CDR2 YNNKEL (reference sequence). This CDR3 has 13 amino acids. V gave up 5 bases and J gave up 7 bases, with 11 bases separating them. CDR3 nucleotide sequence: TGTGCCAGCAGCTCAAGTGTAGGTGAAAAACTGTTTTTT. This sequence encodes CASSSSVGEKLFF.